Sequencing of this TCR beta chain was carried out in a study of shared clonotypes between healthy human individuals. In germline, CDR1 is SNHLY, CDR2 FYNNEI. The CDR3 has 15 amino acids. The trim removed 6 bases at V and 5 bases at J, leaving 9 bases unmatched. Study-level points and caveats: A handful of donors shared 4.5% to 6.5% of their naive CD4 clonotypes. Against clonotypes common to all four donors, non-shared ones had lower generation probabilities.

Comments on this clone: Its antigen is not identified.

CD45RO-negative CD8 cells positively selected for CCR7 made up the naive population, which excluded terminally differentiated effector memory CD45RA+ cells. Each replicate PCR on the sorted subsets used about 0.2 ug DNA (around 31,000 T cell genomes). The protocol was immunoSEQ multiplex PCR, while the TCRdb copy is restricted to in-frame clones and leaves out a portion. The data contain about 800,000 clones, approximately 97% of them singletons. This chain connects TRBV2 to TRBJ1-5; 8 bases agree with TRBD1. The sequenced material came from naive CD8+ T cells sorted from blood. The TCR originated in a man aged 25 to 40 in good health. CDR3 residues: CASRETGDFYQPQHF. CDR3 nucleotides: TGTGCCAGCAGAGAGACAGGGGATTTTTATCAGCCCCAGCATTTT.